Detailed here is one T cell receptor beta chain. What it binds is unknown. Single viable CD3+CD4+CD8-CD45RO+ cells were sorted as the memory CD4+ T cells. Serum IgG to CMV pp150, pp28, p38 and p52 defined serostatus. This entry is derived from a study of memory CD4+ T cells and cytomegalovirus serostatus. Per the germline V gene, CDR1 is SGDLS and CDR2 is YYNGEE. V was cut by 1 base and J by 8 bases, with 9 bases left in between. The CDR3 is 12 residues long. The assay was immunoSEQ multiplex PCR, and TCRdb's table has in-frame clones only and misses some. The data show 40,000 to 55,000 clones, with roughly four fifths seen just once and approximately 1.2% held by the top ten. Study results and caveats: About 40% of the 164 known CMV-associated TCRbeta sequences appeared in CD4+ memory. The CMV-associated TCR signature appears largely within the CD4+ memory repertoire.

This receptor was identified in an adult in good health and CMV-seropositive. Specimen: memory CD4+ T cells from blood. This chain links TRBV9 with TRBJ1-2; D gene unclear. In nucleotides, the CDR3 is TGTGCCAGCAGCGTACCCCGCATAGGCTACACCTTC. This sequence encodes CASSVPRIGYTF.